This TCR beta chain was sequenced during a study of a mutant IDH1 vaccine in newly diagnosed glioma. Study as a whole: Vaccination was launched 4-6 weeks after radiotherapy alone, or with temozolomide cycles.

Details on this clone: Antigen specificity is unknown.

This table comes from immunoSEQ multiplex PCR, and its TCRdb copy is limited to in-frame clones, with some not included. The sample consists of fewer than 35,000 clones, 81% of them appearing once. Trimming removed 7 bases from V and 11 bases from J, with 11 bases in between. The germline gives CDR1 LNHDA, CDR2 SQIVND (reference sequence). The CDR3 consists of 11 residues. Noted time point: week 35, safety follow-up. The investigators gave 300 ug of mutant IDH1 20-mer peptide in each vaccine dose, together with topical imiquimod. The chain links TRBV19 to TRBJ1-4; TRBD1 is a possible D gene (5 bases). Sequenced here: PBMCs, sampled from a glioma patient whose treatment included an IDH1 peptide vaccine. The TCR sequence derives from a man aged 25-45 years with glioma. This chain's CDR3 is CASTGAGKLFF. In DNA form, the CDR3 reads TGTGCCAGTACTGGGGCGGGTAAACTGTTTTTT.